The clone carrying this T cell receptor (beta chain) showed up just a few times. As yet, its antigen is unknown. The data stem from a study of T cell repertoires in cytomegalovirus infection. Points from the study as a whole: Predominance within the ex vivo response was attributable to HLA-C-restricted CMV-specific TCR beta clonotypes.

TCRdb re-analysed the reads in MiXCR, keeping a single row per CDR3 protein. The data contain roughly 600,000 distinct CDR3 sequences, less than 25% of them singletons. Germline V gene sequence: CDR1 MNHEY, CDR2 SVGEGT. V lost 6 bases and J lost 5; bases outside the gene matches: 9. The length of the CDR3 is 15 residues. The V call is TRBV6-2 or TRBV6-3, the J call TRBJ1-1; 10 bases agree with TRBD1. This TCR derives from a human donor in good health (CMV status not recorded). Some clones in this sample may be carry-over from other donors' samples. Sequenced sample: CD8+ T cells from PBMCs. DNA of the CDR3: TGTGCCAGCAGGACCCCGAGGACAGGGGGGACTGAAGCTTTCTTT. It codes for CASRTPRTGGTEAFF.